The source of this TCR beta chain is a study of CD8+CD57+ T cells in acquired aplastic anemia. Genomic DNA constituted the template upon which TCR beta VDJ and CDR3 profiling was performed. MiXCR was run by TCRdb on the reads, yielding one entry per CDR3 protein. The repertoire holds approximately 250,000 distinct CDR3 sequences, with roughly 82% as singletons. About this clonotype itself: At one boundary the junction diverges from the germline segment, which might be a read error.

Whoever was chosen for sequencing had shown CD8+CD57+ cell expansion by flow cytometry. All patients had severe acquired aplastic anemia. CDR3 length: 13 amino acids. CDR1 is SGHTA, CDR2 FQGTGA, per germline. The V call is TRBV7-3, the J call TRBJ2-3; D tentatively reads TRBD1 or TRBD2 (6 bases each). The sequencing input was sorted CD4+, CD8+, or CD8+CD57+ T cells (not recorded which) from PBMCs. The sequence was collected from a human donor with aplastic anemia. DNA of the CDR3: TGTGCCCGCGGGGTCGGGGGCCAAGATAAGCAGTATTTT. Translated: CARGVGGQDKQYF. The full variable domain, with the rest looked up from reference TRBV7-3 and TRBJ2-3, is GAGVSQTPSNKVTEKGKYVELRCDPISGHTALYWYRQSLGQGPEFLIYFQGTGAADDSGLPNDRFFAVRPEGSVSTLKIQRTERGDSAVYLCARGVGGQDKQYFGPGTRLTVL.